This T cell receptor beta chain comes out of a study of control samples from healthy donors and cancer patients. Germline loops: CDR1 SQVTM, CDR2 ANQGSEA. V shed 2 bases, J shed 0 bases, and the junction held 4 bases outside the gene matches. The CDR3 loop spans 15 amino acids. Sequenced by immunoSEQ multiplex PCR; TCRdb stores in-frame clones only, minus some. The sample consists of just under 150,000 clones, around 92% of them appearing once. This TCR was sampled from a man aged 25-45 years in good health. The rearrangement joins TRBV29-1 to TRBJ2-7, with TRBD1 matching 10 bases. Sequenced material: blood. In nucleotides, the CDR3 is TGCAGCGTTGAAACGGGACAGGGGTCCTCCTACGAGCAGTACTTC. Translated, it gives CSVETGQGSSYEQYF.